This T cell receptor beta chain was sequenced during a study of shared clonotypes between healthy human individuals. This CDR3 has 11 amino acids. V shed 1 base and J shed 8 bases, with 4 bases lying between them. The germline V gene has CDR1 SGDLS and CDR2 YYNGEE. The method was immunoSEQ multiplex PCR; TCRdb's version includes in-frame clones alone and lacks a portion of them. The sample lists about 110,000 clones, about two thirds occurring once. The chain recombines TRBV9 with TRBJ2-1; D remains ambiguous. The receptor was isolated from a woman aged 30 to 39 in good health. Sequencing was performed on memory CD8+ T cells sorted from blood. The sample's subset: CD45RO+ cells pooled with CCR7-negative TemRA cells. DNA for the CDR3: TGTGCCAGCAGCGTAAATGATGAGCAGTTCTTC. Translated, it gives CASSVNDEQFF.